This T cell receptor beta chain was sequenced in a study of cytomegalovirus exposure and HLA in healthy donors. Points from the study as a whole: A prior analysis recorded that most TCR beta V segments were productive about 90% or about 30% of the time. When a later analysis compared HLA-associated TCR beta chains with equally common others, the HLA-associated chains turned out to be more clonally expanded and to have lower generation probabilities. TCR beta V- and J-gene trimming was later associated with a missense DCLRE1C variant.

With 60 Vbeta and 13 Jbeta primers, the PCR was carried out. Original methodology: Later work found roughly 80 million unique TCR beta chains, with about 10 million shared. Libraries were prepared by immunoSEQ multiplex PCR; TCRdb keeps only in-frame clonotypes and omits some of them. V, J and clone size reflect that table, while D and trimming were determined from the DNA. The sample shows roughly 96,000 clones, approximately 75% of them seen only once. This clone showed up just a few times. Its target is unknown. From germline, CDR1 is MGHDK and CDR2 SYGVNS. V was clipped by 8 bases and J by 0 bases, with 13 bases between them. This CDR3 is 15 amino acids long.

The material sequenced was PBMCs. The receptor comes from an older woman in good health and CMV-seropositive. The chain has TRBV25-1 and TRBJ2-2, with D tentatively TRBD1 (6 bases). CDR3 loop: CASSPGHTNTGELFF. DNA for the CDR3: TGTGCCAGCTCCCCGGGACACACGAACACCGGGGAGCTGTTTTTT.